The clone carrying this T cell receptor (beta chain) was recorded many times. The antigen is not known. CDR3 and TCR beta VDJ profiling relied on a genomic DNA template. TCRdb fed the reads into MiXCR, producing one record per CDR3 protein. The profile shows approximately 220,000 distinct CDR3 sequences, around 43% of them singletons. For sequencing, patients were chosen who had shown expansion of CD8+CD57+ cells by flow cytometry. The sample comes from a study of CD8+CD57+ T cells in acquired aplastic anemia. Study in general: Sorted CD4+ and CD8+ cell DNA averaged roughly 3 ug.

Study-level results: Researchers reported that CD8+ Simpson's diversity was not significantly different in patients versus controls.

The sequenced material came from sorted CD4+, CD8+, or CD8+CD57+ T cells (not recorded which) from PBMCs. The receptor was isolated from a human donor with aplastic anemia.

Here the CDR3 DNA reads TGTGCCACCAGCAGAGAGTTTGGGGGGGGACCGAACACTGAAGCTTTCTTT. Translating it yields CATSREFGGGPNTEAFF. V usage is TRBV15 and J usage is TRBJ1-1, with a tentative D call TRBD1 (5 bases). This CDR3 is built from 17 residues. The germline V gene has CDR1 LNHNV and CDR2 YYDKDF (reference sequence). V was shortened by 0 bases and J by 1 base, with 15 bases between the two germline ends.